Following are 25 T cell receptor beta chains from one sample sequenced in a study of cytomegalovirus exposure and HLA in healthy donors (dated by TCRdb to 2016 to 2017). Libraries were made using the immunoSEQ multiplex PCR assay. The multiplex PCR relied on a mix of 60 forward primers for TCR Vbeta segments and 13 reverse primers for TCR Jbeta segments. TCRdb took over this immuneACCESS table, retaining in-frame rearrangements with V and J assigned. Such tables are incomplete; in checked studies, under half of the missing clones stem from an unresolved V gene, and the remainder is unexplained. The table for this sample lists 150,000 to 200,000 clones; around 85% of them were counted only once. Together, the top ten hold 1.5% to 2% of the sample. Sequenced: PBMCs. The source is a man between 18 and 35 years old in good health and CMV-seronegative.

The chain couples TRBV18 to TRBJ1-5, with D perhaps matching TRBD1 (5 bases). This CDR3 is 15 amino acids long. The germline V and J ends were trimmed by 3 bases and 3 bases, with 12 bases remaining between them. The germline gives CDR1 KGHSH, CDR2 LQKENI. CDR3 amino acids: CASSPPPGANQPQHF. CDR3 coding DNA: TGTGCCAGCTCACCCCCCCCTGGGGCCAATCAGCCCCAGCATTTT.

There are a few counts of this clone. The chain has TRBV5-1 and TRBJ2-5; D is perhaps TRBD2 (7 bases). Between the trimmed V and J ends, which lost 1 base and 2 bases, there was a span of 12 bases. Per the germline V gene, CDR1 is SGHRS and CDR2 is YFSETQ. The CDR3 totals 15 residues. The CDR3 DNA follows: TGCGCCAGCAGCTTGTGGGAGGGGGAGCAAGAGACCCAGTACTTC. It translates to CASSLWEGEQETQYF.

This clone came up once. The genes are TRBV30 and TRBJ2-2; D not resolved. The CDR3 consists of 13 residues. CDR1 GTSNPN and CDR2 SVGIG come from the germline V gene (reference sequence). Trimming took 0 bases from V and 6 from J, leaving 8 bases between them. In DNA form, the CDR3 reads TGTGCCTGGAGTGTACCCGGGTCCGGGGAGCTGTTTTTT. As protein: CAWSVPGSGELFF.

The rearrangement links TRBV9 to TRBJ2-5; 7 bases are shared with TRBD2. V was clipped by 4 bases and J by 2 bases; unmatched bases: 17. The V gene's germline CDR1 is SGDLS and CDR2 YYNGEE. The CDR3 loop spans 18 amino acids. CDR3 residues: CASSPRGGAGVGQETQYF. In nucleotides, the CDR3 is TGTGCCAGCAGCCCAAGGGGAGGGGCGGGAGTGGGACAAGAGACCCAGTACTTC.

The chain recombines TRBV5-1 with TRBJ2-2, with 14 bases matching TRBD2. The CDR3 contains 18 residues. Per germline, CDR1 SGHRS and CDR2 YFSETQ. Trimming took 2 bases from V and 0 from J; bases not matched to a gene: 3. The CDR3 loop is CASSLGLAGGTNTGELFF. The CDR3 nucleotides are TGCGCCAGCAGCTTAGGACTAGCGGGGGGAACGAACACCGGGGAGCTGTTTTTT.

V gene TRBV5-1 combines with J gene TRBJ1-1, with D uncertain. Germline V gene data show CDR1 as SGHRS and CDR2 as YFSETQ. V was cut by 0 bases and J by 7 bases, with 10 bases left in between. The CDR3 totals 13 residues. This chain's CDR3 is CASSLDTPNEAFF. Written as DNA, the CDR3 is TGCGCCAGCAGCTTGGACACGCCGAATGAAGCTTTCTTT.

This chain joins TRBV7-9 and TRBJ2-1; 9 nucleotides line up with TRBD2. The CDR3 covers 16 residues. The V gene's germline CDR1 is SEHNR and CDR2 FQNEAQ (reference sequence). The V and J ends lost 3 bases and 0 bases, in that order; junction bases with no gene match: 3. For the CDR3, the DNA is TGTGCCAGCAGCTTTCCTAGCGGGGTCTCCTACAATGAGCAGTTCTTC. Translation gives CASSFPSGVSYNEQFF.

The chain links TRBV5-1 to TRBJ2-1, with 7 nucleotides matching TRBD1. Trimming removed 9 bases from V and 4 bases from J; junction bases left unmatched: 13. This CDR3 contains 15 residues. Germline V gene sequence: CDR1 SGHRS, CDR2 YFSETQ. Written as DNA, the CDR3 is TGCGCCACCACTCCGGCGACAGGGCCATACAATGAGCAGTTCTTC. This sequence encodes CATTPATGPYNEQFF.

The chain recombines TRBV19 with TRBJ1-2; unclear D gene. CDR3 length: 16 amino acids. Per germline, CDR1 LNHDA and CDR2 SQIVND (reference sequence). Deletions cut 5 bases from V and 0 bases from J, with 16 bases between. The CDR3 spells CASSLARTHPNYGYTF. The CDR3 nucleotides read TGTGCCAGTAGTCTTGCCAGAACCCACCCTAACTATGGCTACACCTTC.

The V call is TRBV11-2, the J call TRBJ2-7, with D possibly TRBD2 on 6 matching bases. V lost 5 bases and J lost 0, with 14 bases in between. Germline lookup yields CDR1 SGHAT and CDR2 FQNNGV. CDR3 length equals 15 residues. The CDR3 nucleotides read TGTGCCAGCAGCGCTACAGACGGGAGCTCCTACGAGCAGTACTTC. Its protein product is CASSATDGSSYEQYF.

The chain carries TRBV7-9 and TRBJ2-1; 8 bases fit TRBD1. The CDR3 consists of 16 residues. Germline values: CDR1 SEHNR, CDR2 FQNEAQ (reference sequence). The V gene end was trimmed by 6 bases and the J gene end by 5 bases; junction bases not matched to a gene: 12. Here the CDR3 DNA reads TGTGCCAGCAGTCTGGGAACAGGGGGGACGAACAATGAGCAGTTCTTC. Encoded protein: CASSLGTGGTNNEQFF.

CDR3 sequence reads: CASSSHRAGTGELFF. CDR3 DNA sequence: TGTGCCAGCAGTTCTCACAGGGCCGGTACCGGGGAGCTGTTTTTT. The V gene is TRBV6-6, the J gene TRBJ2-2; a weak D match, TRBD1 (6 bases). Looked up from germline, CDR1 is MNHNY and CDR2 is SVGAGI (reference sequence). The CDR3 covers 15 residues. The ends were cut back, 4 bases at V and 5 bases at J, with 14 bases in the middle.

V gene TRBV14 combines with J gene TRBJ2-3; 7 bases fit TRBD2. Germline V gives CDR1 SGHDN, CDR2 FVKESK. CDR3 length: 15 amino acids. The J segment lost 0 bases and the V segment lost 9 bases, leaving 9 bases of the junction unmatched. The DNA for the CDR3 is TGTGCCAGTCGGGGGGTCACTTCTAGCACAGATACGCAGTATTTT. Protein sequence: CASRGVTSSTDTQYF.

This chain links TRBV19 with TRBJ2-3; 8 bases match TRBD1. CDR1 and CDR2 from the germline V gene are LNHDA and SQIVND (reference sequence). The CDR3 loop spans 22 amino acids. The ends lost 5 bases at V and 0 bases at J; junction bases unmatched: 25. The CDR3 sequence is CASSDREQPGQVLSYSTDTQYF. The CDR3 nucleotides read TGTGCCAGTAGTGACCGAGAACAACCGGGACAGGTCTTATCCTATAGCACAGATACGCAGTATTTT.

The chain employs TRBV6-1 and TRBJ1-5; no reliable D call. The CDR3 is 16 amino acids. Looked up from germline, CDR1 is MNHNS and CDR2 is SASEGT. Deletions cut 1 base from V and 6 bases from J, with 16 bases between. For the CDR3, the DNA is TGTGCCAGCAGTGAAGAAGAGAGGGATTGGAGTCAGCCCCAGCATTTT. Residues: CASSEEERDWSQPQHF.

The rearrangement joins TRBV11-2 to TRBJ2-5; unclear D gene. The CDR3 runs to 15 residues. The V end was cut by 1 base, the J end by 1 base, with 10 bases between. Germline loops: CDR1 SGHAT, CDR2 FQNNGV. The DNA of the CDR3 is TGTGCCAGCAGCTTAGGAGTTCGCCTCCAAGAGACCCAGTACTTC. This codes for CASSLGVRLQETQYF.

The chain carries TRBV11-2 and TRBJ2-5; D unresolved. CDR1 and CDR2 from the germline V gene are SGHAT and FQNNGV. V shed 5 bases and J shed 2 bases, with 3 bases lying between them. The CDR3 spans 11 residues. CDR3 DNA sequence: TGTGCCAGCAGCCTTCAAGAGACCCAGTACTTC. This codes for CASSLQETQYF.

The chain links TRBV7-2 to TRBJ2-1, with 8 bases that match TRBD2. Looked up from germline, CDR1 is SGHTA and CDR2 is FQGNSA. The CDR3 runs 16 residues. The V segment lost 5 bases and the J segment 4 bases; nucleotides outside the gene matches: 10. As DNA, the CDR3 is TGTGCCAGCAGCCTTAGCGGGGTCGGGTCTTACAATGAGCAGTTCTTC. This translates into CASSLSGVGSYNEQFF. The variable domain in full, with the rest retrieved from reference TRBV7-2 and TRBJ2-1, is GAGVSQSPSNKVTEKGKDVELRCDPISGHTALYWYRQSLGQGLEFLIYFQGNSAPDKSGLPSDRFSAERTGGSVSTLTIQRTQQEDSAVYLCASSLSGVGSYNEQFFGPGTRLTVL.

This clone was counted once. The chain recombines TRBV27 with TRBJ2-7, with 9 bases matching TRBD2. The V gene end was trimmed by 6 bases and the J gene end by 2 bases; junction bases not matched to a gene: 11. The CDR3 totals 16 residues. Per the germline V gene, CDR1 is MNHEY and CDR2 is SMNVEV (reference sequence). CDR3 DNA sequence: TGTGCCAGCAGCCCAGCGGGGGGACAGTTAACCTACGAGCAGTACTTC. As protein: CASSPAGGQLTYEQYF.

The rearrangement links TRBV9 to TRBJ2-3, with 8 bases lining up with TRBD2. Germline CDR1 reads SGDLS; CDR2 reads YYNGEE. This CDR3 region has 17 residues. With V trimmed by 3 bases and J by 2 bases, 11 bases remained unmatched. DNA of the CDR3: TGTGCCAGCAGCGGACCTTTAGCGGGATACTTCACAGATACGCAGTATTTT. Translation gives CASSGPLAGYFTDTQYF.

The chain employs TRBV4-3 and TRBJ2-7; 8 bases are shared with TRBD1. V dropped 4 bases and J dropped 3; count of bases not matched to a gene: 8. The germline gives CDR1 LGHNA, CDR2 YSLEER. This CDR3 is 15 amino acids long. The CDR3 here is CASSRDADRVYEQYF. In nucleotides, the CDR3 is TGCGCCAGCAGCCGCGACGCGGACAGGGTCTACGAGCAGTACTTC.

In this sample, this clone turned up a few times. This chain connects TRBV4-3 to TRBJ2-7; perhaps TRBD2 as D (6 bases). Germline V gene data show CDR1 as LGHNA and CDR2 as YSLEER. This CDR3 is 15 amino acids long. Trimming removed 0 bases at V and 4 bases at J, with 13 bases between. CDR3 nucleotides: TGCGCCAGCAGCCAAGAAGGGCGGGGCAGGTACGAGCAGTACTTC. Residues: CASSQEGRGRYEQYF.

V usage is TRBV27 and J usage is TRBJ2-1; D not certain. The germline V gene encodes CDR1 MNHEY and CDR2 SMNVEV (reference sequence). Trimming removed 2 bases from V and 4 bases from J, with 15 bases in between. The CDR3 is 16 amino acids. CDR3 region: CASSLNSGGGYNEQFF. The CDR3 nucleotides are TGTGCCAGCAGTTTAAATTCGGGTGGTGGATACAATGAGCAGTTCTTC.

The chain joins TRBV11-2 to TRBJ2-5; TRBD1 agrees at 7 bases. The J call could be wrong; TRBJ2-7 is a better fit for the DNA end. CDR1 SGHAT and CDR2 FQNNGV come from the germline V gene. The CDR3 has 14 amino acids. CDR3 DNA: TGTGCCAGCAGCGCTTGGACAGGTCCCGACGAGCAGTACTTC. Residues: CASSAWTGPDEQYF.

The chain employs TRBV5-1 and TRBJ2-7; D uncertain. Germline CDR1 reads SGHRS; CDR2 reads YFSETQ. Deletions cut 0 bases from V and 7 bases from J, with 17 bases between. The CDR3 totals 15 residues. The CDR3 region has the DNA TGCGCCAGCAGCTTGGATATGGTGAGCGATTGGGAGCAGTACTTC. Protein: CASSLDMVSDWEQYF.